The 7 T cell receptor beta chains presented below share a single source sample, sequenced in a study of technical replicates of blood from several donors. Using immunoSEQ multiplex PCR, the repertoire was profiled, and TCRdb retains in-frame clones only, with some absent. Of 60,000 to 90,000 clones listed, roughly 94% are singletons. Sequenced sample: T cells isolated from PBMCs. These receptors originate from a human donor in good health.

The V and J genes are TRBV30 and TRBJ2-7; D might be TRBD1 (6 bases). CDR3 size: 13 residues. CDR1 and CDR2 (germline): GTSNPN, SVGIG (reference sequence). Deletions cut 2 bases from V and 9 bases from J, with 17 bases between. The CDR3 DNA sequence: TGTGCCTGGAGTCCATCAGGGGAAGATACGCAGTACTTC. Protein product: CAWSPSGEDTQYF.

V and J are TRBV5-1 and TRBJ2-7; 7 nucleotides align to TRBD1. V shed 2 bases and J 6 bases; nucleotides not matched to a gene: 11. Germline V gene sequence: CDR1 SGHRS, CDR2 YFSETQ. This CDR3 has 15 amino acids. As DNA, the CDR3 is TGCGCCAGCAGCTTCAGGCAGTACGCAGGGGGCGAGCAGTACTTC. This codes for CASSFRQYAGGEQYF.

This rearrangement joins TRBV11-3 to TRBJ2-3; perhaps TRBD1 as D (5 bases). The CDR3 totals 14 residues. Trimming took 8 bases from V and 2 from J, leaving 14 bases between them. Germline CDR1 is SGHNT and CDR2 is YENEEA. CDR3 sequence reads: CASGPGYYTDTQYF. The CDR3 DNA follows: TGTGCCAGCGGCCCAGGGTACTACACAGATACGCAGTATTTT.

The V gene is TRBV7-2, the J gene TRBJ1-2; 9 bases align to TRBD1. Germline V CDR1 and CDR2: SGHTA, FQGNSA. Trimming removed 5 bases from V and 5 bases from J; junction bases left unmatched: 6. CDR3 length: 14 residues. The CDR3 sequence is CASSPDRGGYGYTF. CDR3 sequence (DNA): TGTGCCAGCAGCCCGGACAGGGGCGGGTATGGCTACACCTTC.

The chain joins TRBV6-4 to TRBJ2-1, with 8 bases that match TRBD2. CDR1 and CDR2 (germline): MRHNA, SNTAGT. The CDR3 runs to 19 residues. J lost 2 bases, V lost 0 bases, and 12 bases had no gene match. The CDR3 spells CASSDSLGVSGITYNEQFF. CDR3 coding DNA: TGTGCCAGCAGTGACTCCTTGGGGGTTAGCGGGATTACCTACAATGAGCAGTTCTTC.

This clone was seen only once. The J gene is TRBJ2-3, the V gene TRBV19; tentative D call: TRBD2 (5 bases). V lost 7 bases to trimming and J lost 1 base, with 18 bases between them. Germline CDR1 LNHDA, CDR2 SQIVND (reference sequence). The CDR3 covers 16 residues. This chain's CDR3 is CASKATSGVGTDTQYF. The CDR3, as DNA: TGTGCCAGTAAGGCAACTAGTGGGGTGGGCACAGATACGCAGTATTTT. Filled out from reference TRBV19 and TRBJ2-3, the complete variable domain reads DGGITQSPKYLFRKEGQNVTLSCEQNLNHDAMYWYRQDPGQGLRLIYYSQIVNDFQKGDIAEGYSVSREKKESFPLTVTSAQKNPTAFYLCASKATSGVGTDTQYFGPGTRLTVL.

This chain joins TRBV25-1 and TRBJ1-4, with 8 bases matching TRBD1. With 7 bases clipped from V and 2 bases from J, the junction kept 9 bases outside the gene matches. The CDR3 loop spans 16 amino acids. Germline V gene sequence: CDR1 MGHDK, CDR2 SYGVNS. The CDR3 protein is CASTLSGGDTNEKLFF. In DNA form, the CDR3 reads TGTGCCAGCACTCTATCAGGGGGCGATACTAATGAAAAACTGTTTTTT.